Each of the 28 T cell receptor beta chains below was sequenced from the same sample in a study of identical twins. MiXCR, applied by TCRdb to the 5' RACE reads, yields one record per CDR3 protein. The sample includes roughly 540,000 distinct CDR3 sequences, less than 25% of them seen just once. The data were also submitted as part of a second study, on T cells expressing NK-cell markers.

The sequencing sample was made of CD4+ T cells sorted from blood. The source is a woman aged 18-29 years in good health.

The chain has TRBV20-1 and TRBJ2-7; TRBD1 matches at 7 bases. The CDR3 has 14 residues. The ends lost 3 bases at V and 6 bases at J; junction bases unmatched: 11. CDR1 and CDR2 (germline): DFQATT, SNEGSKA (reference sequence). The chain's CDR3 is CSASKGAIPREQYF. In DNA form, the CDR3 reads TGCAGTGCTAGCAAGGGGGCCATCCCTCGCGAGCAGTACTTC.

This rearrangement joins TRBV7-6 to TRBJ1-3; no clear D. There are 16 residues in the CDR3. CDR1 and CDR2 from the germline V gene are SGHVS and FNYEAQ. V lost 5 bases and J 0 bases, leaving 14 bases between the germline ends. CDR3 sequence: CASSLNQADSGNTIYF. The CDR3 bases are TGTGCCAGCAGCCTGAACCAGGCCGACTCTGGAAACACCATATATTTT.

This clonotype came up a few times. The chain joins TRBV5-1 to TRBJ2-5; 11 nucleotides match TRBD2. The germline CDR1 and CDR2 sequences are SGHRS and YFSETQ. The ends lost 5 bases at V and 4 bases at J; junction bases unmatched: 10. The CDR3 has 16 amino acids. CDR3 nucleotides: TGCGCCAGCAGGTTCGGGACTAGCGGAGCGGCAGAGACCCAGTACTTC. Amino acid sequence: CASRFGTSGAAETQYF.

This rearrangement joins TRBV6-2 or TRBV6-3 to TRBJ2-5; D unresolved. Deletions cut 0 bases from V and 7 bases from J, with 6 bases between. This CDR3 spans 12 amino acids. Germline lookup yields CDR1 MNHEY and CDR2 SVGEGT. The chain's CDR3 is CASSYSHGTQYF. CDR3 coding DNA: TGTGCCAGCAGTTACTCCCACGGGACCCAGTACTTC.

V and J are TRBV6-1 and TRBJ2-5; a possible D gene is TRBD2 (6 bases). The germline CDR1 and CDR2 sequences are MNHNS and SASEGT. CDR3 length equals 15 residues. V was pared by 6 bases and J by 5 bases, with 19 bases between. The CDR3 region is CASSPLGGAGETQYF. CDR3 nucleotide sequence: TGTGCCAGCAGCCCCTTAGGCGGGGCTGGGGAGACCCAGTACTTC.

V and J are TRBV7-3 and TRBJ2-3; no definite D call. Trimming stripped 5 bases from V and 0 bases from J, with 9 bases between. This CDR3 is built from 14 residues. Germline V gives CDR1 SGHTA, CDR2 FQGTGA. The CDR3 spells CASSPRLSTDTQYF. CDR3 DNA: TGTGCCAGCAGCCCCCGTTTGAGCACAGATACGCAGTATTTT.

This clonotype was recorded a few times. The rearrangement uses TRBV29-1 and TRBJ1-2, with a possible D match to TRBD1 (6 bases). CDR1 is SQVTM and CDR2 is ANQGSEA in the germline V gene. The V end was cut by 7 bases, the J end by 2 bases, with 11 bases between. The CDR3 has 12 residues. The CDR3 region is CSGLDRNYGYTF. CDR3 in DNA: TGCAGCGGGCTGGACAGAAACTATGGCTACACCTTC.

This clonotype was seen more than once but under ten times. V is TRBV10-3 and J is TRBJ2-5; D unresolved. The length of the CDR3 is 14 residues. Trimming took off 8 bases at V and 2 bases at J, with 15 bases between the two ends. CDR1 is ENHRY and CDR2 is SYGVKD in the germline V gene. CDR3 bases: TGTGCCATCGGACCTGGCGGAGCACAAGAGACCCAGTACTTC. This translates into CAIGPGGAQETQYF.

This clonotype was detected only a few times. The CDR3 DNA reads as TGTGCCAGCAGCTTTATGGAAACCGGGGAGCTGTTTTTT. Translation gives CASSFMETGELFF. The chain carries TRBV11-2 and TRBJ2-2, with D uncertain. The germline V gene has CDR1 SGHAT and CDR2 FQNNGV. This CDR3 spans 13 amino acids. V was trimmed by 3 bases and J by 5 bases, leaving 7 bases between them.

V gene TRBV10-3 combines with J gene TRBJ2-5, with D possibly called TRBD1 or TRBD2 (5 bases each). Germline V CDR1 and CDR2: ENHRY, SYGVKD. There are 14 residues in the CDR3. V gave up 6 bases and J gave up 2 bases, with 13 bases separating them. The CDR3 sequence is CAISPRGPQETQYF. The CDR3 bases are TGTGCCATCAGCCCGAGGGGTCCTCAAGAGACCCAGTACTTC.

The chain links TRBV20-1 to TRBJ2-2, with D possibly being TRBD1 (5 bases). Between the trimmed V and J ends, which lost 5 bases and 7 bases, there was a span of 14 bases. There are 13 residues in the CDR3. CDR1 is DFQATT, CDR2 SNEGSKA, per germline (reference sequence). The CDR3 loop is CSAEDRKIGELFF. In DNA, the CDR3 is TGCAGTGCTGAAGACAGAAAGATCGGGGAGCTGTTTTTT.

This chain joins TRBV9 and TRBJ2-1; 14 bases fit TRBD2. Germline-derived CDR1 and CDR2 are SGDLS and YYNGEE. The CDR3 has 15 amino acids. V gave up 4 bases and J gave up 10 bases; unmatched junction bases: 7. CDR3 residues: CASSQTSGGAREQFF. DNA of the CDR3: TGTGCCAGCAGCCAGACTAGCGGGGGGGCCAGGGAGCAGTTCTTC.

This chain links TRBV20-1 with TRBJ2-1; D is uncertain. This CDR3 is 11 amino acids long. Per germline, CDR1 DFQATT and CDR2 SNEGSKA (reference sequence). The ends were cut back, 3 bases at V and 9 bases at J, with 9 bases in the middle. CDR3 coding DNA: TGCAGTGCTAGGGTAGCCGGTGAGCAGTTCTTC. The encoded protein is CSARVAGEQFF.

The J gene is TRBJ2-5, the V gene TRBV5-1, with 8 nucleotides matching TRBD1. Trimming at V came to 4 bases and at J to 5 bases, leaving 7 bases not matched to a gene. CDR1 and CDR2 (germline): SGHRS, YFSETQ. This CDR3 has 14 residues. As DNA, the CDR3 is TGCGCCAGCAGCCCACCGGGACAGGCGGAGACCCAGTACTTC. It yields the protein CASSPPGQAETQYF.

This clonotype showed up just a few times. The rearrangement uses TRBV5-1 and TRBJ2-3; D is unresolved. Germline V gives CDR1 SGHRS, CDR2 YFSETQ. V was trimmed by 4 bases and J by 3 bases, leaving 9 bases between them. The CDR3 has 13 amino acids. The CDR3 region is CASSRERTDTQYF. The CDR3 DNA follows: TGCGCCAGCAGCCGCGAGAGGACAGATACGCAGTATTTT. Full variable domain (missing parts from reference TRBV5-1 and TRBJ2-3): KAGVTQTPRYLIKTRGQQVTLSCSPISGHRSVSWYQQTPGQGLQFLFEYFSETQRNKGNFPGRFSGRQFSNSRSEMNVSTLELGDSALYLCASSRERTDTQYFGPGTRLTVL.

This clonotype was counted between two and nine times. The chain has TRBV5-1 and TRBJ2-1; 7 bases are shared with TRBD1. CDR3 length: 15 amino acids. Germline lookup yields CDR1 SGHRS and CDR2 YFSETQ. V trimming: 2 bases; J trimming: 6 bases; junction bases outside the gene matches: 8. The CDR3 here is CASSLTGEKPNEQFF. The CDR3 region has the DNA TGCGCCAGCAGCTTAACAGGGGAGAAACCCAATGAGCAGTTCTTC.

The chain carries TRBV29-1 and TRBJ2-1; perhaps TRBD2 as D (6 bases). The V end was cut by 7 bases, the J end by 9 bases, with 25 bases between. CDR1 is SQVTM and CDR2 is ANQGSEA in the germline V gene. CDR3 length: 15 residues. This CDR3 reads CSGGVSASNEGEQFF. Here the CDR3 DNA reads TGCAGCGGGGGGGTTTCGGCTAGCAACGAGGGTGAGCAGTTCTTC.

This clonotype was recorded a few times. The J gene is TRBJ1-1, the V gene TRBV7-6; 10 bases line up with TRBD1. V was clipped by 1 base and J by 12 bases; unmatched bases: 8. This CDR3 comprises 14 residues. Looked up from germline, CDR1 is SGHVS and CDR2 is FNYEAQ. The CDR3 spells CASSLVSGTGETFF. The CDR3 DNA reads TGTGCCAGCAGCTTAGTTTCAGGGACAGGGGAAACTTTCTTT.

The chain links TRBV10-1 to TRBJ2-2; 7 nucleotides agree with TRBD2. With V trimmed by 1 base and J by 5 bases, 7 bases remained unmatched. Germline loops: CDR1 WNHNN, CDR2 SYGVQD (reference sequence). The CDR3 runs 16 residues. The chain's CDR3 is CASSEWVAGPTGELFF. CDR3 DNA sequence: TGCGCCAGCAGTGAGTGGGTAGCGGGTCCGACCGGGGAGCTGTTTTTT.

The CDR3 bases are TGCAGCGTTGAAGCGGGCGGATCTTCTAGCACAGATACGCAGTATTTT. Translated: CSVEAGGSSSTDTQYF. The rearrangement joins TRBV29-1 to TRBJ2-3; D is uncertain. Germline CDR1 is SQVTM and CDR2 is ANQGSEA. This CDR3 region has 16 residues. V was clipped by 1 base and J by 0 bases, with 14 bases between them.

This clonotype was picked up a small number of times. The chain recombines TRBV20-1 with TRBJ1-2; no clear D gene. The CDR3 spans 13 residues. Germline V gene lookup returns CDR1 DFQATT and CDR2 SNEGSKA (reference sequence). The ends were cut back, 6 bases at V and 8 bases at J, with 19 bases in the middle. CDR3 sequence reads: CSASSGGVRGYTF. The CDR3 coding sequence is TGCAGTGCCTCCTCAGGCGGTGTTCGGGGCTACACCTTC.

This clonotype was counted only a few times. This chain connects TRBV9 to TRBJ2-7; 14 bases align to TRBD2. V dropped 4 bases and J dropped 6; count of bases not matched to a gene: 3. Germline CDR1 is SGDLS and CDR2 is YYNGEE. The CDR3 has 14 residues. DNA of the CDR3: TGTGCCAGCAGCTGGACTAGCGGGGGGACCGAGCAGTACTTC. Protein product: CASSWTSGGTEQYF.

This clonotype was detected a few times. The chain combines TRBV12-3 or TRBV12-4 with TRBJ1-2; D unclear. Trimming removed 3 bases at V and 4 bases at J, with 15 bases between. CDR3 size: 15 residues. This chain's CDR3 is CASSFWAGGFYGYTF. For the CDR3, the DNA is TGTGCCAGCAGTTTTTGGGCAGGAGGTTTCTATGGCTACACCTTC.

V gene TRBV7-2 combines with J gene TRBJ2-7; D is possibly TRBD1 or TRBD2 (6 bases each). CDR1 and CDR2 from the germline V gene are SGHTA and FQGNSA. This CDR3 is built from 15 residues. Deletions cut 7 bases from V and 2 bases from J, with 18 bases between. The CDR3 coding sequence is TGTGCCAGCACCCCAAGTGGGGGCGGGGCCTACGAGCAGTACTTC. The encoded protein is CASTPSGGGAYEQYF.

The V and J genes are TRBV20-1 and TRBJ2-5, with D unclear. V lost 7 bases and J 2 bases, leaving 8 bases between the germline ends. Germline V CDR1 and CDR2: DFQATT, SNEGSKA (reference sequence). CDR3 size: 11 residues. The DNA for the CDR3 is TGCAGTGTCTCTAGACAAGAGACCCAGTACTTC. This translates into CSVSRQETQYF.

The chain has TRBV20-1 and TRBJ1-2; D possibly corresponds to TRBD1 (5 bases). Germline CDR1 and CDR2: DFQATT and SNEGSKA (reference sequence). The CDR3 sequence is 14 residues long. V lost 5 bases, J lost 2 bases, and 15 bases lay in between. The CDR3 spells CSAGGAHVNYGYTF. The CDR3 region has the DNA TGCAGTGCTGGTGGGGCCCACGTAAACTATGGCTACACCTTC.

This clonotype has only a few counts. This rearrangement joins TRBV7-9 to TRBJ2-7, with a possible D match to TRBD2 (5 bases). Trimming stripped 2 bases from V and 1 base from J, with 9 bases between. The CDR3 sequence is 14 residues long. Germline V gene data show CDR1 as SEHNR and CDR2 as FQNEAQ (reference sequence). The CDR3 reads CASSLIARSYEQYF. CDR3 DNA: TGTGCCAGCAGCTTAATAGCGAGATCCTACGAGCAGTACTTC.

The rearrangement joins TRBV10-3 to TRBJ1-1, with 7 bases matching TRBD1. Unmatched junction bases numbered 13, after V lost 3 bases and J lost 12 bases. This CDR3 region has 14 residues. Germline V gene sequence: CDR1 ENHRY, CDR2 SYGVKD. The DNA of the CDR3 is TGTGCCATCAGTGACTTGGAAGGGGGCGGCTGGACTTTCTTT. This encodes CAISDLEGGGWTFF.